This paragraph covers one TCR beta chain sequence. Its target is unknown. The CDR3 extends over 13 amino acids. V was clipped by 8 bases and J by 3 bases; unmatched bases: 4. Looked up from germline, CDR1 is MGHDK and CDR2 is SYGVNS. These data are taken from a study of beta chain features in type 1 diabetes. Whole-study findings and limits: PCR, the amplification step, might favor shorter templates, equally in patients and controls.

Sequencing targeted expressed TCRB transcripts, as all isolated RNA had been reverse transcribed. Sequencing was performed with immunoSEQ multiplex PCR; in TCRdb, only in-frame clones are kept and a portion is missing. The sample includes around 250,000 clones, about 30% of them seen just once. Sequences were obtained from central memory CD4+ T cells from blood. The gene calls are TRBV25-1 and TRBJ2-7; 10 bases agree with TRBD1. The TCR originated in a man between 25 and 39 years old in good health. The CDR3 nucleotides read TGTGCCAGCGGACAGGGGGGACACTACGAGCAGTACTTC. It codes for CASGQGGHYEQYF.